The T cell receptor beta chain described here comes from a study of persistence of HIV-infected CD4 T cells. Across the whole study: Anti-CD3/anti-CD28 stimulation activated a higher proportion of cells than antigen stimulation, with lower memory fraction.

This clone was counted once. Its antigen is unknown. The immunoSEQ assay was version 4, run in survey mode. Repertoires were generated with immunoSEQ multiplex PCR, while TCRdb's copy carries only in-frame clones and drops some. The sample lists 35,000 to 55,000 clones, just over 90% occurring once. This nonspecific control used anti-CD3/anti-CD28 bead stimulation of CD4+ T cells. Responding CD4+ T cells were sorted by upregulation of both CD40 ligand and CD69. A roughly 20-hour stimulation of CD8-depleted PBMCs used anti-CD28/CD49d costimulation, CD40-blocking antibody and enfuvirtide. Between the trimmed V and J ends, which lost 10 bases and 0 bases, there was a span of 16 bases. The CDR3 length is 14 residues. Germline V gene lookup returns CDR1 ENHRY and CDR2 SYGVKD. General study findings and limits: Antigen-responding cells were enriched for degenerate expanded CDR3beta sequences.

The receptor comes from an adult man with HIV who was CMV-seropositive. This chain connects TRBV10-3 to TRBJ2-7, with D perhaps TRBD1 (5 bases). The material was CD4+ T cells sorted from PBMCs after approximately 20-hour stimulation, obtained from a patient who received antiretroviral therapy. The CDR3 DNA is TGTGCCACTTCGACAGCTTCAAGCTCCTACGAGCAGTACTTC. Amino acids: CATSTASSSYEQYF.